The table lists the clone carrying this T cell receptor beta chain with a few counts. Its antigen is unidentified. V was pared by 6 bases and J by 13 bases, with 10 bases of the junction left unmatched. Germline loops: CDR1 SEHNR, CDR2 FQNEAQ (reference sequence). The CDR3 is 14 residues long. The data were taken from a study of cytotoxic CD8 clonotypes in ibrutinib-treated CLL. Study conclusions and caveats: Clonality climbed at ibrutinib response, then dropped toward baseline at progression.

The intended depth for sequencing was 1 in 200,000 to 1 in 1 million T cells. Libraries were prepared by immunoSEQ multiplex PCR; TCRdb keeps only in-frame clonotypes and omits some of them. The data hold around 310,000 clones, with approximately 80% observed a single time. The sequencing used PBMCs, collected before ibrutinib treatment. The chain combines TRBV7-9 with TRBJ2-1, with 12 bases lining up with TRBD2. This TCR came from a human donor with chronic lymphocytic leukemia. This chain's CDR3 is CASSLGLAGGGQFF. The CDR3 nucleotides read TGTGCCAGCAGTTTGGGGCTAGCGGGAGGGGGTCAGTTCTTC.